In its sample, the clone carrying this T cell receptor beta chain was seen a few times. A junction end diverges from the germline sequence, so it may reflect a read error. The sample belongs to a study of regulatory T cells in long-lasting Graves disease. Time point given: newly diagnosed GD, antithyroid drugs for less than 3 months. The TCR library was made from RNA extracted from PBMCs. The CDR3 extends over 13 amino acids. Germline CDR1 and CDR2: MNHEY and SMNVEV (reference sequence). Relying on iRepertoire HTBI primers and Arm-PCR of CDR3 regions, the team built TCR beta libraries. TCRdb recomputed calls from the multiplex PCR reads with MiXCR, one row per CDR3 protein. The table has about 200,000 distinct CDR3 sequences, approximately 16% seen once; the top ten hold roughly 23%.

Sequenced here: peripheral blood mononuclear cells (PBMCs), sampled at new diagnosis, from a patient treated with antithyroid drugs. The sequence was obtained from a female donor with Graves disease. V gene TRBV27 combines with J gene TRBJ1-2; D may be TRBD1 (5 bases). CDR3 amino acids: CAGSFLTDYGYTF. The CDR3 nucleotides read TGTGCCGGCAGTTTTCTGACAGACTATGGCTACACCTTC.